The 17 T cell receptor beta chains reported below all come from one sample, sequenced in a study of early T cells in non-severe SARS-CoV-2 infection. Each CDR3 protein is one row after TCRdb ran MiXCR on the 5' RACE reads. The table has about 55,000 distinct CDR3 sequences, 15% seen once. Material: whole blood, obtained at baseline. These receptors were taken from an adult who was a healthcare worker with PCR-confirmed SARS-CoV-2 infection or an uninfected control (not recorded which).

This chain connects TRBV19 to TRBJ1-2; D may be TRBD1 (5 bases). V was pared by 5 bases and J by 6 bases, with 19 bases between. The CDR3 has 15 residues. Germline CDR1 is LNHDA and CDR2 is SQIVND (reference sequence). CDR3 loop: CASSASWGRSDGYTF. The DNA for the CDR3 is TGTGCCAGTAGTGCCTCCTGGGGCAGGTCGGATGGCTACACCTTC.

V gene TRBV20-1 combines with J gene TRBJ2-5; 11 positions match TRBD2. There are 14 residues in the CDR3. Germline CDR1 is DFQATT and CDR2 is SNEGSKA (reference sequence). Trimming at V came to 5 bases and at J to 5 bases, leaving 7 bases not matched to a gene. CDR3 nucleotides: TGCAGTGCTCCCACTAGCGGGAGCAGGGAGACCCAGTACTTC. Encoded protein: CSAPTSGSRETQYF.

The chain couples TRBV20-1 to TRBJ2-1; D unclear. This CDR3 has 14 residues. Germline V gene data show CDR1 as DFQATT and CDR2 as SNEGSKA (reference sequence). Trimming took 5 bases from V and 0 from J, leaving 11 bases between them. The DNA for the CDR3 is TGCAGTGCTTATACTGAGAGCTCCTACAATGAGCAGTTCTTC. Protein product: CSAYTESSYNEQFF.

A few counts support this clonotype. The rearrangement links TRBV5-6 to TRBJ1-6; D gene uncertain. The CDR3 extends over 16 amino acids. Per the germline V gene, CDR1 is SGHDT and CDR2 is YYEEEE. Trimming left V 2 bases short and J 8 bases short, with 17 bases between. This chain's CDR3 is CASSFLFAGAYSPLHF. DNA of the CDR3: TGTGCCAGCAGCTTCCTTTTTGCGGGCGCGTATTCACCCCTCCACTTT.

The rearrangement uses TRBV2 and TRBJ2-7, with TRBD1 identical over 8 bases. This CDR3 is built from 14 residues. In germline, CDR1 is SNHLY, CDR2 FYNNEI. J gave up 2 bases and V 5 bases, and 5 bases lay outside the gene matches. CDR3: CASSIDRGAYEQYF. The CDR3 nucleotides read TGTGCCAGCAGTATCGACAGGGGAGCCTACGAGCAGTACTTC.

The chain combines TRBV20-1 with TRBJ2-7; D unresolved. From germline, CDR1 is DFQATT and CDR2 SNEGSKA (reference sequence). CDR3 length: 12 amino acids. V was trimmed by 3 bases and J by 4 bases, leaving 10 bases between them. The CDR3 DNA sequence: TGCAGTGCTAGGAACAGACTTTACGAGCAGTACTTC. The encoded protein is CSARNRLYEQYF.

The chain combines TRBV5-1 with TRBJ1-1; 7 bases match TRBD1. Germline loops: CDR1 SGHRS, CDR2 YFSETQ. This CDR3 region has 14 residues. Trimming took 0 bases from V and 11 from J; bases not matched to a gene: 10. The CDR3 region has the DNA TGCGCCAGCAGCTTGGCGGACAGGAAAACTCAGGCTTTCTTT. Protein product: CASSLADRKTQAFF.

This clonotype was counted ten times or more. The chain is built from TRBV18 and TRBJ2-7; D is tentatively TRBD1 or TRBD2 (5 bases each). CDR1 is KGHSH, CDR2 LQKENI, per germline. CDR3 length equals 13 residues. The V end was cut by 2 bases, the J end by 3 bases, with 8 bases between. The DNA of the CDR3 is TGTGCCAGCTCACCAGGGGCGGGCTACGAGCAGTACTTC. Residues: CASSPGAGYEQYF.

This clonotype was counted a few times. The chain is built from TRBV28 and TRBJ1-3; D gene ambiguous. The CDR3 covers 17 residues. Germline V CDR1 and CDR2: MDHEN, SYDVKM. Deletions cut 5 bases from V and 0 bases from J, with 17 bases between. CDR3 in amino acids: CASSTTWSSLSGNTIYF. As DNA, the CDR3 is TGTGCCAGCAGTACAACCTGGAGCAGCCTCTCTGGAAACACCATATATTTT.

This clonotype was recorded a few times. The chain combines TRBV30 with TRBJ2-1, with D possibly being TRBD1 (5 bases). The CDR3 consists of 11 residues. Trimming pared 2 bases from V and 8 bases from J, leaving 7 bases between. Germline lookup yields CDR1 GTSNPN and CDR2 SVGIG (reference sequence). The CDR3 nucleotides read TGTGCCTGGAGTCTCAGGGATGAGCAGTTCTTC. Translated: CAWSLRDEQFF.

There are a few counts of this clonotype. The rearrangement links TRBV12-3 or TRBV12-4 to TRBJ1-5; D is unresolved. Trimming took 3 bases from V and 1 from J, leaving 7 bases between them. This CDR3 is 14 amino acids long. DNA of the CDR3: TGTGCCAGCAGTTTGGTCCAGAGCAATCAGCCCCAGCATTTT. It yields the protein CASSLVQSNQPQHF.

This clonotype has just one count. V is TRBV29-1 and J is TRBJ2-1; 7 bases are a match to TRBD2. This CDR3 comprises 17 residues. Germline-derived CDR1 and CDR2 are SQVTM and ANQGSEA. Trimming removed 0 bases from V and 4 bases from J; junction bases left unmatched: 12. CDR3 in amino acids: CSVEDLGGGAFYNEQFF. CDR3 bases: TGCAGCGTTGAAGATCTCGGCGGGGGAGCGTTTTACAATGAGCAGTTCTTC.

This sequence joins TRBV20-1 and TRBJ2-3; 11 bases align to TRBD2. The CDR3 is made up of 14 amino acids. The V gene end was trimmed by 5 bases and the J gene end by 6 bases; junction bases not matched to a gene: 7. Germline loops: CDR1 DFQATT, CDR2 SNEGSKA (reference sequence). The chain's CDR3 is CSAPTSGRRDTQYF. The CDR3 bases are TGCAGTGCTCCAACTAGCGGGAGACGGGATACGCAGTATTTT.

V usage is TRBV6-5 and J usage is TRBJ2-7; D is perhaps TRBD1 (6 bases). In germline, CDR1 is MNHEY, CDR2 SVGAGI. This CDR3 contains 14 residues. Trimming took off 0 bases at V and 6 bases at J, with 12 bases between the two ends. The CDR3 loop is CASSYSPNRVEQYF. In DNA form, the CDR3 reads TGTGCCAGCAGTTACTCTCCAAACAGGGTCGAGCAGTACTTC.

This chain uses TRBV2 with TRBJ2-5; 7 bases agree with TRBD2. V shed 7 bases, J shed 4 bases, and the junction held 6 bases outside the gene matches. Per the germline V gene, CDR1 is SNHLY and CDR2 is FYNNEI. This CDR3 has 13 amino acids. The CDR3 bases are TGTGCCAGCATTACCACTAGCGCAGAGACCCAGTACTTC. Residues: CASITTSAETQYF.

CDR3: CAISGEMTGGNTIYF. CDR3 DNA: TGTGCCATCAGCGGAGAGATGACTGGTGGAAACACCATATATTTT. This sequence joins TRBV10-3 and TRBJ1-3; D is unclear. Trimming removed 6 bases from V and 3 bases from J, with 15 bases in between. CDR1 is ENHRY, CDR2 SYGVKD, per germline. This CDR3 is 15 amino acids long.

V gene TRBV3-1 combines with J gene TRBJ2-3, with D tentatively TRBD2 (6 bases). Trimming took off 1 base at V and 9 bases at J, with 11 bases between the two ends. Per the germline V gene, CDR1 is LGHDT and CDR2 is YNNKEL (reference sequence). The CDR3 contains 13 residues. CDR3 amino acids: CASSQGARGTQYF. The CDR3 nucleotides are TGTGCCAGCAGCCAAGGGGCCCGGGGGACGCAGTATTTT.